One T cell receptor beta chain is described in this entry. The antigen remains unidentified. Different DNA sequences within this sample yield the same CDR3. Conventional CD4+ T cells were sorted from blood as CD25-low CD127-high cells. TCRdb keeps only in-frame clones here, not all; method: immunoSEQ multiplex PCR. The sample records roughly 45,000 clones, around 90% being singletons. V was clipped by 2 bases and J by 2 bases, with 9 bases between them. The CDR3 has 14 amino acids. The V gene's germline CDR1 is KGHSH and CDR2 LQKENI. This sample was taken from a study of regulatory and conventional T cells in RAG deficiency. Study findings and constraints: RAG-deficient patients showed markedly lower Shannon entropy and higher Simpson indices than control T-cell subsets. Sorted Omenn CD25-high CD127-low cells may not be bona fide Tregs. Omenn syndrome and CID/AS patients had roughly 92-fold fewer unique Treg TCR beta sequences, versus about 10-fold elsewhere.

The same data also went into a second study, on regulatory T cells. Per that study: Amplification used 52 TRBV primers and 13 TRBJ primers. Patient repertoires had restricted TRB V-J pairs and skewed V and J usage, most in Tregs.

The receptor was isolated from a human donor in good health. The sequenced sample consisted of CD4+ effector T cells sorted from blood. The chain uses TRBV18 and TRBJ1-2; tentatively, D is TRBD1 (5 bases). CDR3 residues: CASSPTGQNYGYTF. For the CDR3, the DNA is TGTGCCAGCTCACCAACGGGGCAGAACTATGGCTACACCTTC.